The 8 T cell receptor beta chains below come from one sample, sequenced in a study of blood T cell repertoires in COVID-19. This table comes from immunoSEQ multiplex PCR, and its TCRdb copy is limited to in-frame clones, with some not included. The repertoire has roughly 180,000 clones, roughly nine tenths of them found once; the top ten carry 0.99%. The source material was peripheral blood. Receptors were obtained from a young man with acute or convalescent COVID-19.

This chain connects TRBV3-1 (or the pseudogene TRBV3-2) to TRBJ2-1, with 7 positions matching TRBD1. J gave up 6 bases and V 5 bases, and 10 bases lay outside the gene matches. Germline V CDR1 and CDR2: LGHDT, YNNKEL (reference sequence). The CDR3 is made up of 15 amino acids. The CDR3 spells CASSERGQRGNEQFF. The CDR3 DNA reads as TGTGCCAGCAGCGAACGGGGACAGCGTGGCAATGAGCAGTTCTTC.

This clone occurred once. This chain links TRBV4-1 with TRBJ2-1; 11 bases line up with TRBD1. The CDR3 has 14 amino acids. Germline lookup yields CDR1 MGHRA and CDR2 YSYEKL. The J segment lost 6 bases and the V segment lost 4 bases, leaving 2 bases of the junction unmatched. The chain's CDR3 is CASSRDRGSNEQFF. The CDR3 DNA is TGCGCCAGCAGCCGGGACAGGGGGTCCAATGAGCAGTTCTTC.

This chain links TRBV7-9 with TRBJ1-4; D gene uncertain. With 1 base removed from V and 5 bases from J, the gap between germline ends came to 8 bases. Germline CDR1 reads SEHNR; CDR2 reads FQNEAQ (reference sequence). The CDR3 is 14 residues long. CDR3 nucleotides: TGTGCCAGCAGCTTAGGGCCCCCCAATGAAAAACTGTTTTTT. This sequence encodes CASSLGPPNEKLFF.

This chain links TRBV5-1 with TRBJ1-1; D remains ambiguous. The V gene lost 4 bases and the J gene lost 4 bases, with 14 bases spanning the gap. Germline V lookup: CDR1 SGHRS, CDR2 YFSETQ. The CDR3 runs to 14 residues. The CDR3 bases are TGCGCCAGCAGCCCAAGGACGGGGAGCACTGAAGCTTTCTTT. It translates to CASSPRTGSTEAFF.

V is TRBV9 and J is TRBJ1-6, with D possibly being TRBD1 (6 bases). The V end lost 4 bases, the J end lost 5 bases, and 13 bases lay between the germline ends. CDR1 SGDLS and CDR2 YYNGEE come from the germline V gene. The CDR3 runs to 15 residues. This CDR3 is CASSSLQGNNSPLHF. The CDR3 DNA sequence: TGTGCCAGCAGCTCCTTACAGGGAAATAATTCACCCCTCCACTTT. The whole variable domain, remainder taken from reference TRBV9 and TRBJ1-6, is DSGVTQTPKHLITATGQRVTLRCSPRSGDLSVYWYQQSLDQGLQFLIQYYNGEERAKGNILERFSAQQFPDLHSELNLSSLELGDSALYFCASSSLQGNNSPLHFGNGTRLTVT.

The rearrangement joins TRBV5-1 to TRBJ1-1, with D tentatively TRBD1 (5 bases). The CDR3 covers 13 residues. Between the trimmed V and J ends, which lost 2 bases and 7 bases, there was a span of 12 bases. Germline values: CDR1 SGHRS, CDR2 YFSETQ. In DNA form, the CDR3 reads TGCGCCAGCAGCTTCAGGGTCGCGAGTGAAGCTTTCTTT. It codes for CASSFRVASEAFF.

The CDR3 nucleotides read TGTGCCAGCAGCCAAGACAGACTCGGGCAGTACTTC. Encoded protein: CASSQDRLGQYF. This chain links TRBV14 with TRBJ2-7; D gene uncertain. The V end was cut by 0 bases, the J end by 9 bases, with 9 bases between. Per germline, CDR1 SGHDN and CDR2 FVKESK. This CDR3 is 12 amino acids long. Together with reference TRBV14 and TRBJ2-7, the CDR3 gives the full variable domain: EAGVTQFPSHSVIEKGQTVTLRCDPISGHDNLYWYRRVMGKEIKFLLHFVKESKQDESGMPNNRFLAERTGGTYSTLKVQPAELEDSGVYFCASSQDRLGQYFGPGTRLTVT.

The chain employs TRBV30 and TRBJ1-3; 9 bases fit TRBD1. The V gene's germline CDR1 is GTSNPN and CDR2 SVGIG (reference sequence). V trimming: 7 bases; J trimming: 0 bases; junction bases outside the gene matches: 4. This CDR3 contains 14 residues. The chain's CDR3 is CALDRGGSGNTIYF. CDR3 DNA sequence: TGTGCCTTGGACAGGGGCGGCTCTGGAAACACCATATATTTT.